This entry features one T cell receptor (beta chain) sequence. Its antigen specificity is not known. Base qualities are not provided; no much larger clone lies one nucleotide away. Based on the germline V gene (reference sequence), the CDR1 and CDR2 sequences are DFQATT and SNEGSKA. The CDR3 contains 14 residues, cysteine and phenylalanine counted. Kept here is only the CDR3 DNA, which spans 42 bases and is read in frame from base 1. The donors were around 39 Caucasian individuals from Russia, aged roughly 6 to 100 years, who were systemically healthy. Around 9.7 milliliters of peripheral blood were collected from each donor into EDTA-treated Vacutainer tubes. Ficoll-Paque density-gradient centrifugation was used to isolate PBMCs, with at least 7 million obtained per sample. Total RNA, at least 6 micrograms per sample, was extracted from PBMCs with Trizol reagent. For every donor, an aliquot of PBMCs went through flow cytometry to measure the percentages of naive CD45RAhigh/CD27high T cells.

The data belong to a study of blood T cells in healthy people across ages (dated by TCRdb to between 2015 and 2016). With respect to the entire study: In model experiments, roughly one uniquely barcoded TCR beta cDNA molecule per two T cells was captured by template switching. Four age groups were formed from the donors: young (average roughly 15 years), middle-aged (roughly 38), aged (approximately 60) and long-lived (more than 75). The study measured age-related changes in TCR beta repertoire diversity using deep sequencing normalized with unique cDNA molecular identifiers. To avoid experimental bias, donors of different ages were spread randomly across the sequencing lanes. For two donors (one aged 18 to 29 and one aged 80 or older), the study analyzed two additional independent replicas of 1 million unique cDNA reads from the same blood draw. Overall study results and their limits: Observed TCR beta diversity per million T cells fell roughly linearly with age, and a significant reduction was already apparent by age about 38. The CMV infection status of donors was not known, potentially confounding age-related changes in expanded clonotypes. A strong correlation was found between observed TCR beta diversity and the percentage of naive T cells measured by flow cytometry. Estimates of total diversity based on one million sequenced T cells were regarded as lower bounds and as underestimates. Bulk unsorted PBMC profiling prevented conclusive comparison of naive and antigen-experienced compartments. Compared with the aged group, the long-lived group had more naive CD4+ T cells, fewer expanded clones and increased TCR diversity, suggesting age selection.

Libraries were constructed by 5' RACE. This sample was sequenced with an Illumina HiSeq 2500. A second PCR of about 6 to 12 cycles was run with a J-beta primer mix and a sample-barcoded 5' primer. A template-switch 5' adaptor carrying 12 random nucleotides introduced a unique molecular identifier onto each TCR beta cDNA molecule. Each sample yielded at least 2.5 million CDR3-containing paired-end reads. The Mint cDNA synthesis kit, primed by a TRBC-specific oligonucleotide, was used to synthesize first-strand cDNA from all RNA. All cDNA was treated with uracil-DNA glycosylase and then went through a first 18-cycle PCR with the universal primers M1SS and BC2_uni_R. As for the original processing: For normalization, 1 million high-quality reads, each with a distinct molecular identifier, were randomly selected from each sample. Reads sharing molecular identifiers were discarded rather than binned into consensus sequences. MiTCR, set to a Q25 quality threshold and the strictest error-elimination algorithm, was used for CDR3 identification, clonotype clustering and error correction. A nonparametric unseen species model using Euler transformation provided a lower-bound estimate of total TCR beta diversity. The raw public data were reprocessed by TCRdb itself: fastp quality trimming at Q25, MiXCR clonotype calling, in-frame beta chains only. Every CDR3 protein is listed once, alongside the most common genes and DNA of its rows. Clone size and V and J calls follow TCRdb, not the original study. This sample lists around 1,700,000 distinct CDR3 sequences; 28% were detected once. Around 7.7% of the sample rests with the top ten.

The sample taken for sequencing was blood. This sequence uses TRBV20-1 and TRBJ2-7, with 8 bases matching TRBD1. The DNA end favors TRBJ2-5, so the J call may be wrong. The clonotype was recovered from a woman under 40 in good health. The DNA is TGCAGTGCTAGTTTAGGACAGGGTTGGGAGACCCAGTACTTC. The translation is CSASLGQGWETQYF.